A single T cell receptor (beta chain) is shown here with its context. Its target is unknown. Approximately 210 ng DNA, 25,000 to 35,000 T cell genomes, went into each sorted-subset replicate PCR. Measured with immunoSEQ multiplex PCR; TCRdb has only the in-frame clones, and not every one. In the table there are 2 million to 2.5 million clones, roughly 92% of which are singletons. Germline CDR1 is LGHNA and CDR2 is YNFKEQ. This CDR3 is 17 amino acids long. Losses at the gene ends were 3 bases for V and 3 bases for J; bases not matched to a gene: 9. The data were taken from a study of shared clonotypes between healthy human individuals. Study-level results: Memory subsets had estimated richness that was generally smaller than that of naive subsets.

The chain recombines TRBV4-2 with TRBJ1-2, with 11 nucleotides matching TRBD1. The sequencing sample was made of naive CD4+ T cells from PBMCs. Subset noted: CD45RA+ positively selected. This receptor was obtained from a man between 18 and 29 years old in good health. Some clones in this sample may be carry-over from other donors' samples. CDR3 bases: TGTGCCAGCAGCCATCTCGCCGGGACAGGGGGGGACTATGGCTACACCTTC. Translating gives CASSHLAGTGGDYGYTF.